One and the same sample provided the 23 T cell receptor beta chains below, sequenced in a study of PD-1 blockade in classical Hodgkin lymphoma. Here immunoSEQ multiplex PCR was the method, and the copy in TCRdb shows in-frame clones only, minus some. Of approximately 51,000 clones in the sample, around two thirds were seen once. Autologous stem cell transplantation was followed by relapse in every patient, and brentuximab vedotin exposure varied. The sequences come from peripheral blood mononuclear cells (PBMCs), collected before the second cycle of nivolumab. The receptors originated from a human donor with classical Hodgkin lymphoma.

The V call is TRBV7-3, the J call TRBJ1-1, with D perhaps TRBD1 (5 bases). Trimming took 2 bases from V and 4 from J, leaving 8 bases between them. The CDR3 spans 13 residues. Germline V gene sequence: CDR1 SGHTA, CDR2 FQGTGA. The CDR3, as DNA: TGTGCCAGCAGCTTACCAGGGCTCACTGAAGCTTTCTTT. Amino acids: CASSLPGLTEAFF.

The chain couples TRBV6-5 to TRBJ2-7; D is undetermined. Germline lookup yields CDR1 MNHEY and CDR2 SVGAGI. This CDR3 region has 11 residues. CDR3 sequence reads: CGQPFSYEQYF. CDR3 in DNA: TGTGGGCAGCCTTTCTCCTACGAGCAGTACTTC.

The V gene is TRBV27, the J gene TRBJ1-1, with a weak D call TRBD1 (5 bases). Trimming stripped 2 bases from V and 2 bases from J, with 18 bases between. Germline loops: CDR1 MNHEY, CDR2 SMNVEV (reference sequence). This CDR3 region has 17 residues. CDR3 DNA sequence: TGTGCCAGCAGTTTAAGGGGTGGGTTCTCCACAAACACTGAAGCTTTCTTT. Protein: CASSLRGGFSTNTEAFF.

The genes are TRBV7-6 and TRBJ2-6; possibly TRBD1 for D (6 bases). This CDR3 is 19 amino acids long. V shed 4 bases and J shed 4 bases, with 23 bases lying between them. Per germline, CDR1 SGHVS and CDR2 FNYEAQ. The CDR3 spells CASSSTLAGDTGGANVLTF. DNA of the CDR3: TGTGCCAGCAGCTCAACCTTGGCAGGGGACACAGGGGGGGCCAACGTCCTGACTTTC.

This clone is large within its sample. The chain links TRBV4-1 to TRBJ2-2, with 13 bases that match TRBD2. The J segment lost 5 bases and the V segment lost 3 bases, leaving 9 bases of the junction unmatched. CDR3 length equals 18 residues. Germline V gene sequence: CDR1 MGHRA, CDR2 YSYEKL. DNA of the CDR3: TGCGCCAGCAGCCACCCCGGACTAGCGGGAGATAGGACCGGGGAGCTGTTTTTT. Amino acid sequence: CASSHPGLAGDRTGELFF.

This clone was observed a handful of times. This rearrangement joins TRBV29-1 to TRBJ1-1; D possibly corresponds to TRBD1 (5 bases). Germline V lookup: CDR1 SQVTM, CDR2 ANQGSEA. Trimming shortened V by 8 bases and J by 2 bases, and 15 bases separated the two germline ends. CDR3 size: 13 residues. The DNA for the CDR3 is TGCAGCCCTCTCGTGCAGGGAAACACTGAAGCTTTCTTT. Translated, it gives CSPLVQGNTEAFF.

The V call is TRBV19, the J call TRBJ2-3; 9 bases map to TRBD1. The CDR3 has 14 amino acids. Trimming removed 5 bases from V and 5 bases from J; junction bases left unmatched: 5. Germline V gene data show CDR1 as LNHDA and CDR2 as SQIVND (reference sequence). CDR3 nucleotide sequence: TGTGCCAGTAGTTCCCGGGACAGGGTAGATACGCAGTATTTT. This gives the protein CASSSRDRVDTQYF.

The CDR3 coding sequence is TGTGCCAGCAGCCCAAGGCCACAACCGGGACTAGCGGGAGGAGGAGGGGAGCTGTTTTTT. The encoded protein is CASSPRPQPGLAGGGGELFF. The rearrangement joins TRBV7-3 to TRBJ2-2; 15 bases fit TRBD2. Unmatched junction bases numbered 18, after V lost 5 bases and J lost 8 bases. This CDR3 has 20 residues. Germline V lookup: CDR1 SGHTA, CDR2 FQGTGA.

The chain couples TRBV30 to TRBJ2-1, with D perhaps TRBD1 (5 bases). Trimming pared 0 bases from V and 6 bases from J, leaving 9 bases between. This CDR3 has 13 residues. The V gene's germline CDR1 is GTSNPN and CDR2 SVGIG (reference sequence). The CDR3 DNA reads as TGTGCCTGGAGTGTACAGGAGTCCAATGAGCAGTTCTTC. This encodes CAWSVQESNEQFF. Supplemented by reference TRBV30 and TRBJ2-1, the full variable domain reads SQTIHQWPATLVQPVGSPLSLECTVEGTSNPNLYWYRQAAGRGLQLLFYSVGIGQISSEVPQNLSASRPQDRQFILSSKKLLLSDSGFYLCAWSVQESNEQFFGPGTRLTVL.

V is TRBV27 and J is TRBJ2-1; 16 bases line up with TRBD2. Trimming took 1 base from V and 4 from J; bases not matched to a gene: 10. The CDR3 sequence is 20 residues long. CDR1 and CDR2 (germline): MNHEY, SMNVEV (reference sequence). The CDR3, as DNA: TGTGCCAGCAGTTTATACCCGGGACTAGCGGGAGGGCCCCAATACAATGAGCAGTTCTTC. Translated: CASSLYPGLAGGPQYNEQFF.

This clone has just a few counts. One end of the junction varies from germline; a read error may be responsible. The V and J genes are TRBV7-7 and TRBJ1-1; D call uncertain. CDR1 and CDR2 (germline): SSHAT, FNYEAQ (reference sequence). The CDR3 has 14 amino acids. Written as DNA, the CDR3 is TGTGCTAGCAGCCCCAATGGGCTGAACACTGAAGCTTTCTTT. This sequence encodes CASSPNGLNTEAFF.

On this clone: Additional DNA sequences in this sample encode the identical CDR3. The V gene is TRBV9, the J gene TRBJ2-1; 7 bases match TRBD2. J lost 3 bases, V lost 0 bases, and 3 bases had no gene match. Germline values: CDR1 SGDLS, CDR2 YYNGEE. The CDR3 sequence is 15 residues long. For the CDR3, the DNA is TGTGCCAGCAGCGTAGGTGGGAGGGACTACAATGAGCAGTTCTTC. The encoded protein is CASSVGGRDYNEQFF.

The chain recombines TRBV2 with TRBJ2-2; D perhaps matches TRBD1 (5 bases). Trimming took 7 bases from V and 3 from J, leaving 12 bases between them. This CDR3 region has 14 residues. Germline CDR1 SNHLY, CDR2 FYNNEI. CDR3 amino acids: CASKWQGYTGELFF. Written as DNA, the CDR3 is TGTGCCAGCAAATGGCAGGGATACACCGGGGAGCTGTTTTTT.

V is TRBV19 and J is TRBJ2-2, with D possibly being TRBD2 (5 bases). Germline CDR1 reads LNHDA; CDR2 reads SQIVND (reference sequence). The CDR3 has 18 residues. V lost 2 bases, J lost 4 bases, and 20 bases lay in between. The CDR3 DNA reads as TGTGCCAGTAGTATAAGGTTTAGTGAGGGTTTGCGCACCGGGGAGCTGTTTTTT. Translated: CASSIRFSEGLRTGELFF. Together with reference TRBV19 and TRBJ2-2, the CDR3 gives the full variable domain: DGGITQSPKYLFRKEGQNVTLSCEQNLNHDAMYWYRQDPGQGLRLIYYSQIVNDFQKGDIAEGYSVSREKKESFPLTVTSAQKNPTAFYLCASSIRFSEGLRTGELFFGEGSRLTVL.

V is TRBV5-1 and J is TRBJ2-5; 8 nucleotides match TRBD2. From germline, CDR1 is SGHRS and CDR2 YFSETQ. CDR3 length equals 16 residues. J was trimmed by 5 bases and V by 4 bases; bases with no gene match: 13. The CDR3 DNA reads TGCGCCAGCAGCCTAAAACCGGGACTAGTCGGTGAGACCCAGTACTTC. Translated: CASSLKPGLVGETQYF.

The CDR3, as DNA: TGTGCCAGCAGCTTAAGCCCCGATACCCAGTACGAGCAGTACTTC. This sequence encodes CASSLSPDTQYEQYF. The chain carries TRBV11-2 and TRBJ2-7, with unresolved D. The CDR3 has 15 amino acids. V dropped 2 bases and J dropped 4 bases, with 15 bases sitting between them. The germline V gene has CDR1 SGHAT and CDR2 FQNNGV.

This clone was detected only once. The J gene is TRBJ1-4, the V gene TRBV7-2; D may be TRBD1 (6 bases). Trimming removed 3 bases at V and 7 bases at J, with 15 bases between. The CDR3 sequence is 15 residues long. Germline assignment: CDR1 SGHTA and CDR2 FQGNSA. This chain's CDR3 is CASSFRPGVAEKLFF. DNA of the CDR3: TGTGCCAGCAGCTTTCGTCCAGGGGTGGCTGAAAAACTGTTTTTT. The complete variable domain, with remaining parts taken from reference TRBV7-2 and TRBJ1-4, reads GAGVSQSPSNKVTEKGKDVELRCDPISGHTALYWYRQSLGQGLEFLIYFQGNSAPDKSGLPSDRFSAERTGGSVSTLTIQRTQQEDSAVYLCASSFRPGVAEKLFFGSGTQLSVL.

This chain uses TRBV4-3 with TRBJ2-1; 10 nucleotides agree with TRBD2. The CDR3 has 19 amino acids. Germline V gene data show CDR1 as LGHNA and CDR2 as YSLEER. V shed 1 base, J shed 2 bases, and the junction held 11 bases outside the gene matches. The DNA for the CDR3 is TGCGCCAGCAGCCAAGGGGATCCTATAGCGGGAGGCCCCTACAATGAGCAGTTCTTC. It is translated as CASSQGDPIAGGPYNEQFF.

The rearrangement uses TRBV25-1 and TRBJ1-2; TRBD1 matches 12 bases. V shed 4 bases, J shed 4 bases, and the junction held 7 bases outside the gene matches. The germline V gene encodes CDR1 MGHDK and CDR2 SYGVNS. The CDR3 runs to 16 residues. CDR3 sequence: CASSGGPGQGAYGYTF. The CDR3 nucleotides read TGTGCCAGCAGTGGTGGGCCGGGACAGGGGGCCTATGGCTACACCTTC.

This clone was seen more than once but under ten times. This chain links TRBV6-4 with TRBJ1-1; D is uncertain. With 4 bases removed from V and 1 base from J, the gap between germline ends came to 7 bases. The length of the CDR3 is 13 residues. CDR1 is MRHNA and CDR2 is SNTAGT in the germline V gene. CDR3 sequence (DNA): TGTGCCAGCAGTGCCAGGACGAACACTGAAGCTTTCTTT. Translated: CASSARTNTEAFF.

This chain uses TRBV14 with TRBJ2-3; D is unresolved. Looked up from germline, CDR1 is SGHDN and CDR2 is FVKESK. Trimming left V 0 bases short and J 1 base short, with 11 bases between. This CDR3 comprises 16 residues. CDR3 sequence (DNA): TGTGCCAGCAGCCAAGATCTGGCTTTCGGCACAGATACGCAGTATTTT. This encodes CASSQDLAFGTDTQYF.

This clone was observed a few times. The gene calls are TRBV28 and TRBJ1-3, with D perhaps matching TRBD1 (6 bases). Germline V CDR1 and CDR2: MDHEN, SYDVKM. The CDR3 is made up of 17 amino acids. V was shortened by 7 bases and J by 4 bases, with 23 bases between the two germline ends. The CDR3 nucleotides are TGTGCCAGCACATCCACCTACGCAGGGGCGGGGGGAAACACCATATATTTT. As protein: CASTSTYAGAGGNTIYF.

This clone has just one count. The chain links TRBV5-1 to TRBJ2-5, with 7 bases matching TRBD2. V lost 2 bases and J lost 5; bases outside the gene matches: 12. Germline V gives CDR1 SGHRS, CDR2 YFSETQ. There are 16 residues in the CDR3. The CDR3 loop reads CASSFRSGNIYETQYF. CDR3 nucleotides: TGCGCCAGCAGCTTTCGGAGCGGGAATATCTACGAGACCCAGTACTTC. Variable domain in full (rest from reference TRBV5-1 and TRBJ2-5): KAGVTQTPRYLIKTRGQQVTLSCSPISGHRSVSWYQQTPGQGLQFLFEYFSETQRNKGNFPGRFSGRQFSNSRSEMNVSTLELGDSALYLCASSFRSGNIYETQYFGPGTRLLVL.